This T cell receptor (beta chain) was obtained from a study of T cell repertoires in cytomegalovirus infection. Study information: Use of recently identified HLA-C-restricted and well-studied HLA-B-restricted CMV epitopes was part of the study. Study-wide findings and caveats: Using cumulative public TCR beta family frequency, the authors identified those who carried CMV together with the relevant HLA. The ex vivo response showed dominance by HLA-C-restricted CMV-specific TCR beta clonotypes.

This clonotype has only a few counts. The antigen remains unidentified. This CDR3 contains 14 residues. J lost 4 bases, V lost 4 bases, and 6 bases had no gene match. CDR1 and CDR2 (germline): SGHTA, FQGNSA. One entry per CDR3 protein, called by TCRdb with MiXCR from the reads. Of about 700,000 distinct CDR3 sequences in the sample, roughly 30% were seen once. The sequenced sample was cultured PBMCs, obtained from culture after CMV antigen stimulation. This sequence joins TRBV7-2 and TRBJ2-5, with 7 bases lining up with TRBD1. The TCR was taken from a human donor in good health (CMV status not recorded). Some clones in this sample may be carry-over from other donors' samples. As DNA, the CDR3 is TGTGCCAGCAGCTCGGACAGGTGGCGAGAGACCCAGTACTTC. Translation: CASSSDRWRETQYF.